This TCR beta chain was obtained from a study of OX40 agonist ivuxolimab in advanced cancers. Overall study: Dose-escalation patients were diagnosed with hepatocellular carcinoma, melanoma, renal cell cancer or head and neck cancer. Study-level findings and limits: A proportion of nonresponders additionally exhibited low normalized T-cell clonal expansion. The CD4+ and CD8+ T cells in the blood had expanded clonally by week 6 at 0.1 to 3.0 mg/kg.

Note on this clone: As yet, its antigen is unknown.

Germline values: CDR1 LNHDA, CDR2 SQIVND (reference sequence). Losses at the gene ends were 3 bases for V and 5 bases for J; bases not matched to a gene: 4. The CDR3 spans 14 residues. Generated by immunoSEQ multiplex PCR, the TCRdb table keeps only in-frame clones and is missing some. In the table there are around 56,000 clones, about four fifths of which are singletons. The rearrangement links TRBV19 to TRBJ1-2; 9 nucleotides line up with TRBD1. Sequencing used CD4+ or CD8+ T cells sorted from blood, obtained in a trial of the OX40 agonist ivuxolimab. This clonotype was sampled from an adult with an advanced solid tumor such as melanoma, head and neck, liver or kidney cancer. CDR3 nucleotide sequence: TGTGCCAGTAGTATTGGGACAGGGAATTATGGCTACACCTTC. Translating gives CASSIGTGNYGYTF.